A single sample is the source of the 9 T cell receptor beta chains below, sequenced in a study of OX40 agonist ivuxolimab in advanced cancers. Sequenced by immunoSEQ multiplex PCR; TCRdb stores in-frame clones only, minus some. The sample has tens of thousands of clones; about 89% are singletons. Material: CD4+ or CD8+ T cells sorted from blood, obtained in a trial of the OX40 agonist ivuxolimab. The origin of the receptors is an adult with an advanced solid tumor such as melanoma, head and neck, liver or kidney cancer.

The chain is built from TRBV28 and TRBJ2-4; D call uncertain. The V gene's germline CDR1 is MDHEN and CDR2 SYDVKM. The length of the CDR3 is 17 residues. V was clipped by 3 bases and J by 0 bases, with 15 bases between them. The CDR3 coding sequence is TGTGCCAGCAGTTTCTCTTTAGGTTATATAGCCAAAAACATTCAGTACTTC. Amino acids: CASSFSLGYIAKNIQYF.

This chain connects TRBV11-2 to TRBJ2-7, with D perhaps matching TRBD2 (5 bases). Trimming stripped 3 bases from V and 6 bases from J, with 12 bases between. Germline V gene sequence: CDR1 SGHAT, CDR2 FQNNGV. The length of the CDR3 is 13 residues. DNA for the CDR3: TGTGCCAGCAGCTTCGGGGAGACGATCGAGCAGTACGTC. Amino acids: CASSFGETIEQYV.

This chain joins TRBV9 and TRBJ2-5; possible D gene TRBD2, 5 bases. V lost 3 bases, J lost 6 bases, and 15 bases lay in between. The CDR3 is made up of 14 amino acids. Germline CDR1 and CDR2: SGDLS and YYNGEE. The CDR3 sequence: CASSATGETKTQYF. DNA of the CDR3: TGTGCCAGCAGCGCGACCGGGGAAACGAAGACCCAGTACTTC. The variable domain in full, with the rest retrieved from reference TRBV9 and TRBJ2-5, is DSGVTQTPKHLITATGQRVTLRCSPRSGDLSVYWYQQSLDQGLQFLIQYYNGEERAKGNILERFSAQQFPDLHSELNLSSLELGDSALYFCASSATGETKTQYFGPGTRLLVL.

The chain is built from TRBV11-2 and TRBJ2-5; TRBD2 agrees at 10 bases. V gave up 8 bases and J gave up 4 bases; unmatched junction bases: 19. The CDR3 runs to 18 residues. Per the germline V gene, CDR1 is SGHAT and CDR2 is FQNNGV. CDR3 in amino acids: CASCHSAGVAGGRETQYF. CDR3 sequence (DNA): TGTGCCAGCTGTCATTCGGCGGGCGTAGCGGGGGGTCGAGAGACCCAGTACTTC. The whole variable domain, remainder taken from reference TRBV11-2 and TRBJ2-5, is EAGVAQSPRYKIIEKRQSVAFWCNPISGHATLYWYQQILGQGPKLLIQFQNNGVVDDSQLPKDRFSAERLKGVDSTLKIQPAKLEDSAVYLCASCHSAGVAGGRETQYFGPGTRLLVL.

The chain couples TRBV6-5 to TRBJ2-7, with D perhaps given as TRBD1 or TRBD2 (5 bases each). The CDR3 totals 15 residues. Trimming took 2 bases from V and 0 from J, leaving 11 bases between them. Germline CDR1 MNHEY, CDR2 SVGAGI. The CDR3 nucleotides are TGTGCCAGCAGTTACGCTGAGGGGAGCTCCTACGAGCAGTACTTC. Amino acids: CASSYAEGSSYEQYF.

This clone was picked up one time. The chain combines TRBV2 with TRBJ2-6, with 7 bases identical to TRBD2. With V trimmed by 2 bases and J by 0 bases, 1 base remained unmatched. CDR3 length: 16 amino acids. CDR1 and CDR2 (germline): SNHLY, FYNNEI. In nucleotides, the CDR3 is TGTGCCAGCAGTGAATGGGGGGGCTCTGGGGCCAACGTCCTGACTTTC. Its protein is CASSEWGGSGANVLTF.

The chain recombines TRBV29-1 with TRBJ2-7; 9 nucleotides line up with TRBD1. The CDR3 contains 13 residues. Per germline, CDR1 SQVTM and CDR2 ANQGSEA. V shed 6 bases and J 1 base; nucleotides not matched to a gene: 4. The CDR3 nucleotides read TGCAGCGTCCTGACAGGGGGGTCCTACGAGCAGTACTTC. It yields the protein CSVLTGGSYEQYF.

The table lists this clone with a count of one. The chain recombines TRBV2 with TRBJ1-4; 7 bases are a match to TRBD1. The J segment lost 4 bases and the V segment lost 7 bases, leaving 15 bases of the junction unmatched. The CDR3 contains 17 residues. The germline V gene encodes CDR1 SNHLY and CDR2 FYNNEI. DNA for the CDR3: TGTGCCAGCACTTATACAGGGGCCCTGCCCGATAATGAAAAACTGTTTTTT. This sequence encodes CASTYTGALPDNEKLFF.

The V call is TRBV28, the J call TRBJ2-2, with unresolved D. Germline loops: CDR1 MDHEN, CDR2 SYDVKM. The CDR3 has 13 residues. The V gene lost 4 bases and the J gene lost 0 bases, with 3 bases spanning the gap. The CDR3 reads CASSYPNTGELFF. The CDR3 bases are TGTGCCAGCAGTTATCCGAACACCGGGGAGCTGTTTTTT. Drawing the rest from reference TRBV28 and TRBJ2-2, the complete variable domain is DVKVTQSSRYLVKRTGEKVFLECVQDMDHENMFWYRQDPGLGLRLIYFSYDVKMKEKGDIPEGYSVSREKKERFSLILESASTNQTSMYLCASSYPNTGELFFGEGSRLTVL.